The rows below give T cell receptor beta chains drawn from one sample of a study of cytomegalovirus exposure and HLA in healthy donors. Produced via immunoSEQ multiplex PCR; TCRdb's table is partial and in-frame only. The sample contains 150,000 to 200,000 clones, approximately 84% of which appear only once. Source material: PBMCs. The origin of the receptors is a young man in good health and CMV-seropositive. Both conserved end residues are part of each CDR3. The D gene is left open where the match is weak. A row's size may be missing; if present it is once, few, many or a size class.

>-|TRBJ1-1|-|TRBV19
CASIHGTPLGHRGTEAFF
TGTGCCAGTATCCACGGGACACCATTAGGGCATAGGGGAACTGAAGCTTTCTTT
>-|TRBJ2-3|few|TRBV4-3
CASSQGGETTDTQYF
TGCGCCAGCAGCCAAGGGGGGGAGACCACAGATACGCAGTATTTT
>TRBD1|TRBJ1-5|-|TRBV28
CASSLGTGASNQPQHF
TGTGCCAGCAGTTTAGGGACAGGAGCTAGCAATCAGCCCCAGCATTTT
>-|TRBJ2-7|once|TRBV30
CAVDYPYEQYF
TGTGCCGTGGACTACCCCTACGAGCAGTACTTC
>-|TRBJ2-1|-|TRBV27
CASSLLADNEQFF
TGTGCCAGCAGTTTATTAGCGGACAATGAGCAGTTCTTC
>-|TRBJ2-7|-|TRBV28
CASSVISYEQYF
TGTGCCAGCAGTGTAATCTCCTACGAGCAGTACTTC
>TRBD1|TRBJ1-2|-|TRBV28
CASSFQGGSYGYTF
TGTGCCAGCAGTTTCCAGGGGGGAAGCTATGGCTACACCTTC
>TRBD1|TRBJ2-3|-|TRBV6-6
CASSYLGTGYTDTQYF
TGTGCCAGCAGTTACCTTGGGACAGGGTACACAGATACGCAGTATTTT
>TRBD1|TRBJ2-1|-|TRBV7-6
CASSFETGLDEQFF
TGTGCCAGCAGCTTCGAGACAGGGCTCGATGAGCAGTTCTTC
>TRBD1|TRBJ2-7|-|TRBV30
CAWSVGPRGPGEQYF
TGTGCCTGGAGTGTAGGTCCCAGGGGGCCAGGGGAGCAGTACTTC
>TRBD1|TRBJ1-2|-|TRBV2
CASRATGNYGYTF
TGTGCCAGCAGAGCGACAGGGAACTATGGCTACACCTTC
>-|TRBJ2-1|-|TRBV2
CATTGITSSYNEQFF
TGTGCCACCACGGGGATAACAAGCTCCTACAATGAGCAGTTCTTC
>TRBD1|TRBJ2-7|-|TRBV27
CASSLRTGQGFYEQYF
TGTGCCAGCAGTTTACGCACGGGACAGGGCTTCTACGAGCAGTACTTC
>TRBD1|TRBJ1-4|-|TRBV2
CVTGDDEKLFF
TGTGTAACAGGGGACGATGAAAAACTGTTTTTT
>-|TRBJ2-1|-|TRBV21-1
CASSNPVAGGPYNEQFF
TGTGCCAGCAGCAATCCTGTAGCGGGAGGACCCTACAATGAGCAGTTCTTC
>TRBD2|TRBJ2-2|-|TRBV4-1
CASSQGGLAGTGELFF
TGCGCCAGCAGCCAGGGAGGACTAGCGGGCACCGGGGAGCTGTTTTTT
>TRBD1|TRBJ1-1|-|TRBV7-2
CASSLSTGVTEAFF
TGTGCCAGCAGCTTATCTACAGGGGTAACTGAAGCTTTCTTT
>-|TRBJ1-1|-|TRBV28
CASSFGRGTEAFF
TGTGCCAGCAGTTTTGGCAGGGGCACTGAAGCTTTCTTT
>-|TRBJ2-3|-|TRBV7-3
CASSLNGQGNPDTQYF
TGTGCCAGCAGCTTAAACGGCCAGGGTAATCCAGATACGCAGTATTTT
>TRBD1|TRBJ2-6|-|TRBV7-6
CASSPFRDRGAYGANVLTF
TGTGCCAGCAGCCCCTTCCGGGACAGGGGAGCATATGGGGCCAACGTCCTGACTTTC
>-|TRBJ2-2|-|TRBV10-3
CAISESGVWGTGELFF
TGTGCCATCAGTGAGTCCGGGGTATGGGGCACCGGGGAGCTGTTTTTT
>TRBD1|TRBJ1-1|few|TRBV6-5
CASTHQGAQTEAFF
TGTGCCAGCACTCACCAGGGGGCGCAGACTGAAGCTTTCTTT
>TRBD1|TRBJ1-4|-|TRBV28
CASSPGDRGLVLFF
TGTGCCAGCAGTCCCGGGGACAGGGGTTTAGTACTGTTTTTT
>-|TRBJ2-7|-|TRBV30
CAWSRGGSSYEQYF
TGTGCCTGGAGTCGGGGAGGAAGCTCCTACGAGCAGTACTTC
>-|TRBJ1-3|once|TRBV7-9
CASRHRETGNTIYF
TGTGCCAGCAGACACAGGGAGACTGGAAACACCATATATTTT
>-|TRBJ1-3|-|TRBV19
CASSIMSSGNTIYF
TGTGCCAGTAGTATTATGAGCTCTGGAAACACCATATATTTT
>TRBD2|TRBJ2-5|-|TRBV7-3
CASSPQPLAGVETQYF
TGTGCCAGCAGCCCCCAACCCCTAGCGGGAGTGGAGACCCAGTACTTC
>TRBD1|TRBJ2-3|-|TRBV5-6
CASSFGTGYGTDTQYF
TGTGCCAGCAGCTTCGGGACAGGGTATGGCACAGATACGCAGTATTTT
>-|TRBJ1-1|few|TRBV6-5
CASSYPPRAFF
TGTGCCAGCAGCTACCCACCCAGGGCTTTCTTT
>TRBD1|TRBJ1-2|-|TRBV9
CASSAGQDYTF
TGTGCCAGCAGCGCAGGACAGGACTACACCTTC
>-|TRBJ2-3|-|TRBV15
CATSRPGTGGGDTQYF
TGTGCCACCAGCAGACCAGGGACTGGAGGTGGGGATACGCAGTATTTT
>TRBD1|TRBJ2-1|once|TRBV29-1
CSVEPQGDNEQFF
TGCAGCGTTGAACCACAGGGGGACAATGAGCAGTTCTTC
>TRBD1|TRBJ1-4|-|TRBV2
CASSKDRGYEKLFF
TGTGCCAGCAGTAAAGACAGGGGATATGAAAAACTGTTTTTT
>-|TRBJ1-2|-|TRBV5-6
CASSLDPYRASNYGYTF
TGTGCCAGCAGCTTGGACCCTTACAGGGCATCTAACTATGGCTACACCTTC
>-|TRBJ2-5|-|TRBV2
CASSEPTGEAETQYF
TGTGCCAGCAGTGAACCAACAGGGGAGGCAGAGACCCAGTACTTC
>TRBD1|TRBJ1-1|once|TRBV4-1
CASSFGQANTEAFF
TGCGCCAGCAGCTTCGGACAGGCGAACACTGAAGCTTTCTTT
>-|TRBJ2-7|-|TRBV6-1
CASSASRSSYEQYF
TGTGCCAGCAGTGCCTCACGGAGCTCCTACGAGCAGTACTTC
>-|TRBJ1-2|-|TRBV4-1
CASTEESAGRSNYGYTF
TGCGCCAGCACCGAAGAGAGTGCGGGACGCTCTAACTATGGCTACACCTTC
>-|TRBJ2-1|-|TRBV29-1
CSVEGQGYNEQFF
TGCAGCGTTGAAGGGCAGGGCTACAATGAGCAGTTCTTC
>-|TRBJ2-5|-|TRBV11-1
CASSSLEYQETQYF
TGTGCCAGCAGCTCTCTAGAGTACCAAGAGACCCAGTACTTC
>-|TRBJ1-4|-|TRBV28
CASSLKQTEKLFF
TGTGCCAGCAGTTTAAAACAGACAGAAAAACTGTTTTTT
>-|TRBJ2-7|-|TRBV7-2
CASSPSGPYEQYF
TGTGCCAGCAGCCCAAGCGGACCCTACGAGCAGTACTTC
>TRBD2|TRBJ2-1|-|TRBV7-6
CASSSPIAGEGNEQFF
TGTGCCAGCAGCTCCCCAATAGCGGGAGAAGGTAATGAGCAGTTCTTC
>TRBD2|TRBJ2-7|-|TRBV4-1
CASSQIFREGYEQYF
TGCGCCAGCAGCCAAATTTTCAGGGAGGGATACGAGCAGTACTTC